This entry features one TCR beta chain sequence. Its antigen is not known. This entry belongs to a study of CD8+ T cells in alopecia areata. Whole-study context: Tofacitinib was taken orally by treated patients, and the dose was 5 to 10 mg twice daily.

Treatment reported: oral pan-JAK inhibitor, 5-10 mg twice daily. Overall study results and limits: Sharing of TCR sequences between patients (possibly for HLA-related reasons) was less clear than in mice. Within the top 100, expanded CD8+ clones significantly decreased with tofacitinib, as did scalp clonality.

The germline V gene encodes CDR1 SQVTM and CDR2 ANQGSEA. V was clipped by 4 bases and J by 3 bases, with 15 bases between them. The length of the CDR3 is 14 residues. Extraction of RNA preceded its reverse transcription into cDNA, which served as the sequencing template. Clones were sequenced by immunoSEQ multiplex PCR, and TCRdb holds only the in-frame ones, with some missing. The sample records over 150,000 clones, roughly three fifths being singletons. The chain has TRBV29-1 and TRBJ1-2; perhaps TRBD1 as D (6 bases). This material consisted of CD4+ T cells sorted from blood, taken at week 4, from a patient treated with tofacitinib. This sequence was found in a human donor with alopecia areata. Written as DNA, the CDR3 is TGCAGCGTTGGGAGGGGTAGGGGGTACTATGGCTACACCTTC. This encodes CSVGRGRGYYGYTF.